This T cell receptor (beta chain) stems from a study of blood T cell repertoires in COVID-19. The CDR3 loop spans 13 amino acids. V dropped 2 bases and J dropped 1 base, with 5 bases sitting between them. Profiling relied on immunoSEQ multiplex PCR, and the TCRdb table lists in-frame clones only, not all of them. Of some 46,000 clones in the sample, about 70% are singletons; the top ten hold roughly two thirds. This TCR was sampled from a man older than 75 with acute or convalescent COVID-19. The chain couples TRBV12-3 or TRBV12-4 to TRBJ1-1; D uncertain. The sequencing sample was made of peripheral blood. The CDR3 nucleotides are TGTGCCAGCAGTTTATCAGAGAACACTGAAGCTTTCTTT. Amino acid sequence: CASSLSENTEAFF.